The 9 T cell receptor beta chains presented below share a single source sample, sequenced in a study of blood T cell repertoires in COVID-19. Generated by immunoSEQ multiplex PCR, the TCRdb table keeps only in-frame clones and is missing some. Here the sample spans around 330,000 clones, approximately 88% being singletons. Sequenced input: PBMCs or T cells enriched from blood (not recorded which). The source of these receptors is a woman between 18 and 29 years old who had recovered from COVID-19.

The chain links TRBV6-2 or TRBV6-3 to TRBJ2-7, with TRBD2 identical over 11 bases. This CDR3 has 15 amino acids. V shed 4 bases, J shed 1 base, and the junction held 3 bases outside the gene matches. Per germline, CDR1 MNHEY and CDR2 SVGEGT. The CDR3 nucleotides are TGTGCCAGCAGTTCGGGACTAGCGGTATCCTACGAGCAGTACTTC. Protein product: CASSSGLAVSYEQYF.

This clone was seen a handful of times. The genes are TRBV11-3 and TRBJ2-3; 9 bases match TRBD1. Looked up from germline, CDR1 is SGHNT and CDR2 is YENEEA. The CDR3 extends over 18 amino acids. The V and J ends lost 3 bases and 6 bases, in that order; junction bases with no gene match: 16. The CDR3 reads CASSLGHPDRGYEDTQYF. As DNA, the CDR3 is TGTGCCAGCAGCTTGGGCCACCCGGACAGGGGCTATGAGGATACGCAGTATTTT.

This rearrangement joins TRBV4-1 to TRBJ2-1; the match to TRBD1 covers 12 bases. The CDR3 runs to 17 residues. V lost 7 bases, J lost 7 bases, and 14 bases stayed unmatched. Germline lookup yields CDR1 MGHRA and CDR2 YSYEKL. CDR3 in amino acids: CASTPPRGQGASNEQFF. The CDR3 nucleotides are TGCGCCAGCACCCCGCCCCGGGGACAGGGGGCATCAAATGAGCAGTTCTTC.

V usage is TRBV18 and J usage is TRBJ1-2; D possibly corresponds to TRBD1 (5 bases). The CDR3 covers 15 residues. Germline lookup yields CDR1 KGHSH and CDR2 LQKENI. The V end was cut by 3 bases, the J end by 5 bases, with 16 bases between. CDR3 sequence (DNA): TGTGCCAGCTCACCCACTGGGGGGGAGAATTATGGCTACACCTTC. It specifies CASSPTGGENYGYTF.

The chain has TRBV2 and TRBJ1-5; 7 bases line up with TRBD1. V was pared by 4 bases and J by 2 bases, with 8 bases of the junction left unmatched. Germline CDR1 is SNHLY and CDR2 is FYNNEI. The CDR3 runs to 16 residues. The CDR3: CASSVARQGRNQPQHF. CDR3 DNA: TGTGCCAGCAGTGTCGCCAGACAGGGTCGCAATCAGCCCCAGCATTTT.

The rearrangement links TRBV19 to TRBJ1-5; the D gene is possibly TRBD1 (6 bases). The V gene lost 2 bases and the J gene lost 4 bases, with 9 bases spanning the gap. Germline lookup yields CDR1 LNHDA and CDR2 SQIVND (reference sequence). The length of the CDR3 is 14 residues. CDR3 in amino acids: CASSINRANQPQHF. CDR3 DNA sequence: TGTGCCAGTAGTATAAACAGGGCGAATCAGCCCCAGCATTTT.

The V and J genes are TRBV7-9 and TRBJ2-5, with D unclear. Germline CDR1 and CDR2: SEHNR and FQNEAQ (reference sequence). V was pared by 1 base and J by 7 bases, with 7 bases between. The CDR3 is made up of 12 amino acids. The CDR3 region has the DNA TGTGCCAGCAGCTTAGACCTCGGGACCCAGTACTTC. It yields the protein CASSLDLGTQYF.

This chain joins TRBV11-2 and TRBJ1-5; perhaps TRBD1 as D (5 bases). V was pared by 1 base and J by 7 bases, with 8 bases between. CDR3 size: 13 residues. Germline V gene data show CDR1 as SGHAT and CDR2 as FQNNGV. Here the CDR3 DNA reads TGTGCCAGCAGCTTAGGGGGGGACCAGCCCCAGCATTTT. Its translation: CASSLGGDQPQHF.

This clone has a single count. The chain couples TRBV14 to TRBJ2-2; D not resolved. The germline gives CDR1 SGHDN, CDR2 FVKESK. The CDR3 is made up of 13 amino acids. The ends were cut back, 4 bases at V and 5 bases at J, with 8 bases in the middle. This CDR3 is CASSRPDTGELFF. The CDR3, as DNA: TGTGCCAGCAGCCGCCCAGATACCGGGGAGCTGTTTTTT.